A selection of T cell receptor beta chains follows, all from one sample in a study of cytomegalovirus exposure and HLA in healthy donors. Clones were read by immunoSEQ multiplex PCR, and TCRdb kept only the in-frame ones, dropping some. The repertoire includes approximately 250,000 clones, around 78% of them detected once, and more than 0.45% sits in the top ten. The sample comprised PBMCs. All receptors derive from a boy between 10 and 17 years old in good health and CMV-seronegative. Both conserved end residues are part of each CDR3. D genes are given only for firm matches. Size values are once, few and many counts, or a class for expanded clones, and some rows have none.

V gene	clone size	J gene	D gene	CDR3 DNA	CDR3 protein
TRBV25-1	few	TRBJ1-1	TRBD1	TGTGCCAGCACCGGACAGGGGAACACTGAAGCTTTCTTT	CASTGQGNTEAFF
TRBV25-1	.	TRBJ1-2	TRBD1	TGTGCCAGCAGTGAATTGGCCGGGACAGGCTACCTAAGTGATGGCTACACCTTC	CASSELAGTGYLSDGYTF
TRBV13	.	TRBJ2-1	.	TGTGCCAGCAGCTTATGGGCAAAAATGAATGAGCAGTTCTTC	CASSLWAKMNEQFF
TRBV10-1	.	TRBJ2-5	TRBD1	TGCGCCAGCAGTGAAGGGGGCGGCGAGACCCAGTACTTC	CASSEGGGETQYF
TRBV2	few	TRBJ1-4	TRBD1	TGTGCCAGCAGTGTCCAGGGGGCAACTAATGAAAAACTGTTTTTT	CASSVQGATNEKLFF
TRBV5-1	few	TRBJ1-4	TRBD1	TGCGCCAGCAGCTTGGGGGACAGGGGGCGAGAAAAACTGTTTTTT	CASSLGDRGREKLFF
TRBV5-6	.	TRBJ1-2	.	TGTGCCAGCAGCCGTTACAGGAACTATGGCTACACCTTC	CASSRYRNYGYTF
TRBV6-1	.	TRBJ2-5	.	TGTGCCAGCCGGCTAGAGGGTTCACCTGGGAGCCAGTACTTC	CASRLEGSPGSQYF
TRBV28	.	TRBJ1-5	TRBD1	TGTGCCAGCAGAGCAGGGGGGCATGCTTATGAAGGCAATCAGCCCCAGCATTTT	CASRAGGHAYEGNQPQHF
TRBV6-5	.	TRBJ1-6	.	TGTGCCAGCAGTTCCGCCCGGGTAGCACCCCTCCACTTT	CASSSARVAPLHF
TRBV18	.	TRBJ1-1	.	TGTGCCAGCTCACCAGGGTGGGGCCAGGGTGAAGCTTTCTTT	CASSPGWGQGEAFF
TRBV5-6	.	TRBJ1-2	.	TGTGCCAGCAGCTGGCCCAGGGCCCTCTCGGGCTACACCTTC	CASSWPRALSGYTF
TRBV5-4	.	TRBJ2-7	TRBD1	TGTGCCAGCAGCCCCGACAGGGCTCACGAGCAGTACTTC	CASSPDRAHEQYF
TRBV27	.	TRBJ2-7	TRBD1	TGTGCCACCTGGGACAGGGGCTCCTACGAGCAGTACTTC	CATWDRGSYEQYF
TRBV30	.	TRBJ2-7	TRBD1	TGTGCCCGAGGGACAGGCCCCTACGAGCAGTACTTC	CARGTGPYEQYF
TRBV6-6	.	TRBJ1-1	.	TGTGCCAGCTTAAGGCGGGGGGCAGAAACTGAAGCTTTCTTT	CASLRRGAETEAFF
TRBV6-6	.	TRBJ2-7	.	TGTGCCAGCAGTTTCCCGATCGCGGGAGAGGGGGGCGAGCAGTACTTC	CASSFPIAGEGGEQYF
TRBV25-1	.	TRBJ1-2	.	TGTGCCAGCAGAAAGGACAGCCTTAACTATGGCTACACCTTC	CASRKDSLNYGYTF
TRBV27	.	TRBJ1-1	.	TGTGCCAGCAGTCCCGACAGAATCGACACTGAAGCTTTCTTT	CASSPDRIDTEAFF
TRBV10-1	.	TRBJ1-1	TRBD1	TGCGCCAGCAGCAGGACAGGGGGCACTGAAGCTTTCTTT	CASSRTGGTEAFF
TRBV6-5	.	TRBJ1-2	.	TGTGCCAGCAGACGAGGGTACTATGGCTACACCTTC	CASRRGYYGYTF
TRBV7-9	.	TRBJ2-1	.	TGTTCCAGCAGCTTAAACCCTAGGCCAAGTATCACTTACAATGAGCAGTTCTTC	CSSSLNPRPSITYNEQFF
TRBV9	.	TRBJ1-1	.	TGTGCCAGCAGCGGAGGTAGGAGGGGCCCTGAAGCTTTCTTT	CASSGGRRGPEAFF
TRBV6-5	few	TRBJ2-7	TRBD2	TGTGCCAGCAGTTACGGGGGGGAGTACGAGCAGTACTTC	CASSYGGEYEQYF
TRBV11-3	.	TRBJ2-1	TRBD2	TGTGCCAGCAGCTTAGCTGGGACTAGCGGGGGCTACAATGAGCAGTTCTTC	CASSLAGTSGGYNEQFF
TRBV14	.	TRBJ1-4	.	TGTGCCAGCAGCACCCGGACAAGTCAAAAACTGTTTTTT	CASSTRTSQKLFF
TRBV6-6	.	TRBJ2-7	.	TGTGCCAGCAGACCAGAGACAGTAGTCCACGAGCAGTACTTC	CASRPETVVHEQYF
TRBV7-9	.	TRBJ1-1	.	TGTGCCAGCAGCGCACAGGAAAACACTGAAGCTTTCTTT	CASSAQENTEAFF
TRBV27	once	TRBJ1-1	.	TGTGCCAGCAGAAGGACAGTGCGGACTGAAGCTTTCTTT	CASRRTVRTEAFF
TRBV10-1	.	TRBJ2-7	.	TGCGCCAGCAACAACCAGTTGCGGAGGTCCTACGAGCAGTACTTC	CASNNQLRRSYEQYF
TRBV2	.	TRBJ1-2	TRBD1	TGTGCCAGCAGGACCGGGACAGGGACCTATGGCTACACCTTC	CASRTGTGTYGYTF